A selection of T cell receptor beta chains follows, all from one sample in a study of read filtering for tumor transcriptome and immune sequencing. TCRdb used MiXCR to reprocess the reads, holding one entry per CDR3 protein. The data contain about 57,000 distinct CDR3 sequences, 20% to 25% of them seen just once; the ten biggest clones take up about a sixth. The source material was a population of CD138-negative cells sorted from bone marrow. Every receptor here comes from a donor at least 40 years old with multiple myeloma. Both conserved end residues are part of each CDR3. A D gene is named only where the DNA matches it firmly. Size is omitted from some rows. Given values are once, few, many or a class for expanded clones.

clone_size j_call v_call d_call cdr3_nt cdr3_aa
many TRBJ1-5 TRBV4-1 TRBD1 TGCGCCAGCAGCCAACTCGGTTCTGGGGGACAGTTTCAGCCCCAGCATTTT CASSQLGSGGQFQPQHF
many TRBJ2-2 TRBV5-1 . TGCGCCAGCAGCTTGGATCCGGGAACGAACACCGGGGAGCTGTTTTTT CASSLDPGTNTGELFF
many TRBJ1-2 TRBV20-1 . TGCAGTGCTAGAGAGTGGGGCTTCTATGGCTACACCTTC CSAREWGFYGYTF
. TRBJ2-3 TRBV15 . TGTGCCACCAGCAGAGAGGCACTCACAGGTACGCAGTATTTT CATSREALTGTQYF
many TRBJ2-5 TRBV5-1 . TGCGCCAGCAGCCGAAAGGAGACCCAGTACTTC CASSRKETQYF
few TRBJ1-5 TRBV6-7 TRBD1 TGTGCCAGCAGTTATCCGGGACAGGACTATAGCAATCAGCCCCAGCATTTT CASSYPGQDYSNQPQHF
many TRBJ2-3 TRBV5-1 TRBD1 TGCGCCAGCAGCTTGAAGGGGGCCGGCACAGATACGCAGTATTTT CASSLKGAGTDTQYF
. TRBJ2-4 TRBV6-2/TRBV6-3 TRBD2 TGTGCCAGCAGACCTCCGACTAGCGGGACGTTACTAGCCAAAAACATTCAGTACTTC CASRPPTSGTLLAKNIQYF
many TRBJ2-2 TRBV6-5 . TGTGCCAGCAGTTACGGCGCCGACACCGGGGAGCTGTTTTTT CASSYGADTGELFF
many TRBJ2-1 TRBV5-1 . TGCGCCAGCAGCGGTACTAGCAACAGCTCCTACAATGAGCAGTTCTTC CASSGTSNSSYNEQFF
many TRBJ1-5 TRBV28 . TGTGCCAGCAGTTTGACGACAGCCGACAATCAGCCCCAGCATTTT CASSLTTADNQPQHF
few TRBJ1-5 TRBV4-2 . TGTGCCAGCAGCCAAGGAGGGGGAAGGGACAATCAGCCCCAGCATTTT CASSQGGGRDNQPQHF
many TRBJ2-6 TRBV28 . TGTGCCAGCAGCTTATGGGGGGCCAGAGGTGGGGCCAACGTCCTGACTTTC CASSLWGARGGANVLTF
few TRBJ1-2 TRBV2 . TGTGCCAGCAGTCCTGGACCCGGCCCAGGCTACACCTTC CASSPGPGPGYTF
many TRBJ2-2 TRBV15 TRBD2 TGTGCCACCAGCGGGACTAGCGGGGGGTTCAACACCGGGGAGCTGTTTTTT CATSGTSGGFNTGELFF
few TRBJ1-5 TRBV7-8 TRBD1 TGTGCCAGCAGCTTAGCTGTTTGGCAGGGGGACGTCAGTGGCAATCAGCCCCAGCATTTT CASSLAVWQGDVSGNQPQHF
. TRBJ2-2 TRBV3-1 . TGTGCCAGCAGCCCGGACCCGACCGGGGAGCTGTTTTTT CASSPDPTGELFF
many TRBJ2-2 TRBV7-8 . TGTGCCAGCAGGACTCCCGTGATTTACACCGGGGAGCTGTTTTTT CASRTPVIYTGELFF
many TRBJ2-6 TRBV7-6 . TGTGCCAGCAGCTCAACAGGGAGAGGGGCCAACGTCCTGACTTTC CASSSTGRGANVLTF
few TRBJ1-1 TRBV7-9 . TGTGCCAGCAGCTTAGTTTCCCCATATCCCGAAGCTTTCTTT CASSLVSPYPEAFF
many TRBJ2-3 TRBV2 TRBD2 TGTGCCAGCAGTAGACTCGGGAGGACTAGCACAGATACGCAGTATTTT CASSRLGRTSTDTQYF
many TRBJ2-4 TRBV7-2 TRBD2 TGTGCCAGCAGCTTGACTAGCGGGAGTACTAACATTCAGTACTTC CASSLTSGSTNIQYF
. TRBJ2-1 TRBV20-1 TRBD2 TGCAGTGCCTCGACCGGGACTAGCGGAAATTACAATGAGCAGTTCTTC CSASTGTSGNYNEQFF
many TRBJ1-1 TRBV5-1 . TGCGCCAGCAGCTTGGATCCTGCAGGGGTGGGCACTGAAGCTTTCTTT CASSLDPAGVGTEAFF
many TRBJ2-5 TRBV20-1 . TGCAGTGCCAATCTAGGGAGAGGGGCCCAGTACTTC CSANLGRGAQYF
many TRBJ2-3 TRBV2 . TGTGCCAGCAGTGTCGGGTCAGGATACACAGATACGCAGTATTTT CASSVGSGYTDTQYF
many TRBJ2-1 TRBV7-3 TRBD2 TGTGCCAGCAGCTCCTGGACTAGCGGGAGTAATGAGCAGTTCTTC CASSSWTSGSNEQFF
. TRBJ1-1 TRBV7-2 . TGTGCCAGCAGCGCTACGTCAGGGAAATCACAGAACACTGAAGCTTTCTTT CASSATSGKSQNTEAFF
many TRBJ2-1 TRBV6-5 TRBD2 TGTGCCAGCAGTTACTCGAGCGGGGGGGCTTACAATGAGCAGTTCTTC CASSYSSGGAYNEQFF
many TRBJ2-1 TRBV4-1 TRBD2 TGCGCCAGCAGCCAGGGGTCGGGACTAGCCTTATCAGTGCGTTTCTTC CASSQGSGLALSVRFF
many TRBJ2-1 TRBV7-3 . TGTGCCAGCAGCTCCACAGCGGGTGCCTCCTACAATGAGCAGTTCTTC CASSSTAGASYNEQFF
many TRBJ2-1 TRBV20-1 TRBD2 TGCAGTGCCACCATACTCCTTTCCAGCGGGGGGCTTAGCTCCTACAATGAGCAGTTCTTC CSATILLSSGGLSSYNEQFF
many TRBJ2-3 TRBV20-1 TRBD2 TGCAGTGCAGCTGACGGGAGGTTAACAGATACGCAGTATTTT CSAADGRLTDTQYF
many TRBJ1-5 TRBV6-1 . TGTGCCAGCCTGGACCCAAGCAATCAGCCCCAGCATTTT CASLDPSNQPQHF
many TRBJ2-7 TRBV4-1 TRBD1 TGCGCCAGCAGCCAAGAACCACCTCCCGGGACAGGGGTCCCCGACGAGCAGTACTTC CASSQEPPPGTGVPDEQYF
. TRBJ2-3 TRBV7-3 . TGTGCCAGCAGCTTCGACGCTACAGATACGCAGTATTTT CASSFDATDTQYF
. TRBJ1-1 TRBV24-1 . TGTGCCACCGAGGACGGAGGGAGTGGAGCTTTCTTT CATEDGGSGAFF
many TRBJ1-5 TRBV7-2 . TGTGCCAGCAGCTTATCAGAGGTGTCCGGTAGCAATCAGCCCCAGCATTTT CASSLSEVSGSNQPQHF
. TRBJ2-5 TRBV18 . TGTGCCAGCTCACCGGCGGGAAAGGGAGAGACCCAGTACTTC CASSPAGKGETQYF
few TRBJ1-5 TRBV6-4 . TGTGCCAGCAGTCGGGACACTAATCAGCCCCAGCATTTT CASSRDTNQPQHF
many TRBJ1-1 TRBV27 . TGTGCCAGCAGTTTCCTCTCCCCTAGGAGCACTGAAGCTTTCTTT CASSFLSPRSTEAFF
few TRBJ2-5 TRBV12-3/TRBV12-4 . TGTGCCAGCAGTTTATCCCTAGGGGGGGGTCTAGAGACCCAGTACTTC CASSLSLGGGLETQYF
many TRBJ2-7 TRBV15 TRBD1 TGTGCCACCAGCATAACAGGGGGCAACGAGCAGTACTTC CATSITGGNEQYF
few TRBJ1-2 TRBV14 TRBD1 TGTGCCAGCAGCCAACAGGCAGGGGGAAACTATGGCTACACCTTC CASSQQAGGNYGYTF
. TRBJ2-7 TRBV11-3 TRBD1 TGTGCCAGCAGCGCATGGACAGGGGAGTCCGGCGAGCAGTACTTC CASSAWTGESGEQYF
many TRBJ1-4 TRBV7-9 TRBD1 TGTGCCAGCAGCTTAGAAGAGGGGGCGCGAAAACTGTTTTTT CASSLEEGARKLFF
once TRBJ2-5 TRBV29-1 . TGCAGCGTTGCAGTGGGGACTGTGGAGACCCAGTACTTC CSVAVGTVETQYF
. TRBJ2-4 TRBV6-1 . TGTGCCAGCAGTGAATTAGACAACATTCAGTACTTC CASSELDNIQYF
few TRBJ2-5 TRBV5-4 TRBD2 TGTGCCAGCAGCCCCCGGACTAGCGGGGCAGAGACCCAGTACTTC CASSPRTSGAETQYF
many TRBJ1-1 TRBV7-9 . TGTGCCAGCACCGCAGGGTCTTGGGCGAACACTGAAGCTTTCTTT CASTAGSWANTEAFF
. TRBJ1-2 TRBV15 . TGTGCCACCAGCAGATCCTGCAACAGGGAGGCAAGTTTTGGCTACACCTTC CATSRSCNREASFGYTF
. TRBJ2-1 TRBV19 TRBD2 TGTGCCAGTAGTAGAACTAGCGGGGGGGCTCTATACAATGATCAGTTCTTC CASSRTSGGALYNDQFF
. TRBJ1-3 TRBV12-5 . TGTGCTAGTGGTCCACCCCCAAAAAACACCATATATTTT CASGPPPKNTIYF